Sequencing of this T cell receptor beta chain was carried out in a study of cytomegalovirus exposure and HLA in healthy donors. Vbeta (60) and Jbeta (13) primers were used in the PCR. Profiled with immunoSEQ multiplex PCR; TCRdb holds only in-frame clones, not every one. The table includes about 120,000 clones, 70% to 80% detected once. Points from the study as a whole: In a later analysis, specific HLA alleles were associated with approximately 16,000 TCR beta sequences at a 0.05 false discovery rate. TCR beta sequences reportedly predicted most subjects' HLA-A and HLA-B alleles accurately. According to a later analysis, most TCR beta chains associated with CMV appeared HLA-restricted. Among the sequence variants, a highly shared cluster was likely an artifact of sequencing.

V shed 5 bases and J shed 0 bases, with 19 bases lying between them. The CDR3 extends over 18 amino acids. Germline assignment: CDR1 LNHDA and CDR2 SQIVND (reference sequence). A remark on this clone: The antigen is undetermined.

Sequenced material: PBMCs. This receptor was obtained from a woman between 40 and 50 years old in good health and CMV-seropositive. The chain recombines TRBV19 with TRBJ2-2; perhaps TRBD2 as D (6 bases). This CDR3 is CASSVKPYSGANTGELFF. DNA for the CDR3: TGTGCCAGTAGTGTCAAGCCCTATAGCGGCGCGAACACCGGGGAGCTGTTTTTT.